A selection of T cell receptor beta chains follows, all from one sample in a study of neurological immune-mediated disorders. One entry per CDR3 protein results from TCRdb running MiXCR on the 5' RACE reads. The sample comprises 20,000 to 25,000 distinct CDR3 sequences, around 16% of which are singletons, and less than 8.5% rests with the top ten. What was sequenced was CD8+ T cells from blood. All receptors come from a woman aged 18-30 years with multiple sclerosis. Both conserved end residues are part of each CDR3. The order of the fields is V gene, clone size, D gene, J gene, CDR3 protein, CDR3 DNA. A D gene is named only where the DNA matches it firmly. Clone size is not always given. Where it is, it says once, few, many or a class for expanded clones.

TRBV20-1	many	NA	TRBJ2-4	CSGLIDSLNIQYF	TGCAGTGGTCTGATCGATAGTTTAAACATTCAGTACTTC
TRBV7-2	NA	TRBD1	TRBJ1-2	CASSSRPLTTGSIYGYTF	TGTGCCAGCAGCTCAAGGCCGCTAACGACAGGGAGCATTTATGGCTACACCTTC
TRBV10-1	many	NA	TRBJ2-2	CASSPIGTPNTGELFF	TGCGCCAGCAGTCCAATCGGGACACCGAACACCGGGGAGCTGTTTTTT
TRBV7-9	many	TRBD2	TRBJ2-3	CASSPRLAGEDTDTQYF	TGTGCCAGCAGCCCTAGACTAGCGGGAGAGGACACAGATACGCAGTATTTT
TRBV15	once	TRBD1	TRBJ1-1	CATSRDQGDTEAFF	TGTGCCACCAGCAGAGACCAGGGGGACACTGAAGCTTTCTTT
TRBV9	many	NA	TRBJ2-3	CASSVTRGISDTQYF	TGTGCCAGCAGCGTTACTAGAGGTATTTCAGATACGCAGTATTTT
TRBV10-3	medium-sized	TRBD1	TRBJ1-1	CAIGDRMGNTEAFF	TGTGCCATCGGGGACAGGATGGGGAACACTGAAGCTTTCTTT
TRBV28	many	TRBD2	TRBJ2-1	CASSSLTIAGAISLTYNEQFF	TGTGCCAGCAGTTCCTTAACGATAGCGGGAGCGATATCACTTACCTACAATGAGCAGTTCTTC
TRBV5-6	few	NA	TRBJ2-3	CASRQAPAGTDTQYF	TGTGCCAGCAGGCAAGCCCCGGCGGGCACAGATACGCAGTATTTT
TRBV20-1	many	NA	TRBJ1-2	CSARAVDSIYGYTF	TGCAGTGCTAGAGCCGTGGACAGTATCTATGGCTACACCTTC
TRBV10-3	many	TRBD1	TRBJ2-1	CAISDNRRGQGQNEQFF	TGTGCCATCAGTGATAATAGGAGGGGACAGGGGCAAAATGAGCAGTTCTTC
TRBV5-6	many	NA	TRBJ1-5	CASSFSGGNQPQHF	TGTGCCAGCAGCTTTTCGGGCGGGAATCAGCCCCAGCATTTT
TRBV4-3	many	TRBD2	TRBJ2-5	CASSRRLAGQETQYF	TGCGCCAGCAGCCGACGACTAGCGGGACAAGAGACCCAGTACTTC
TRBV7-7	many	NA	TRBJ2-5	CASSPGQQETQYF	TGTGCTAGCAGCCCCGGACAGCAAGAGACCCAGTACTTC
TRBV7-6	many	TRBD1	TRBJ1-1	CASSPYPIDRENTEAFF	TGTGCCAGCAGCCCCTACCCCATAGACAGGGAGAACACTGAAGCTTTCTTT
TRBV19	NA	NA	TRBJ2-3	CASSIGSLGTDTQYF	TGTGCCAGTAGTATAGGAAGCTTAGGCACGGATACGCAGTATTTT
TRBV7-9	many	NA	TRBJ2-7	CASSRDYEQYF	TGTGCCAGCAGCCGTGACTACGAGCAGTACTTC
TRBV30	few	TRBD1	TRBJ1-2	CAWIGTATDYGYTF	TGTGCCTGGATAGGGACAGCGACTGACTATGGCTACACCTTC
TRBV10-3	NA	NA	TRBJ1-5	CAISQYGRDQPQHF	TGTGCCATCAGCCAATATGGCAGGGATCAGCCCCAGCATTTT
TRBV6-2/TRBV6-3	many	NA	TRBJ1-1	CASSYREQTEAFF	TGTGCCAGCAGTTACCGGGAACAGACTGAAGCTTTCTTT
TRBV11-2	many	NA	TRBJ2-7	CASRGVYEQYF	TGTGCCAGCAGGGGGGTCTACGAGCAGTACTTC
TRBV20-1	many	NA	TRBJ2-2	CSARDVGRDTGELFF	TGCAGTGCTAGAGATGTTGGCCGAGACACCGGGGAGCTGTTTTTT
TRBV10-3	many	TRBD2	TRBJ2-3	CAISEIGGAGGPTDTQYF	TGTGCCATCAGTGAGATCGGCGGGGCGGGAGGGCCGACAGATACGCAGTATTTT
TRBV3-1	medium-sized	TRBD2	TRBJ2-3	CASSPPILAGADTQYF	TGTGCCAGCAGCCCCCCCATCCTAGCGGGGGCAGATACGCAGTATTTT
TRBV9	medium-sized	TRBD2	TRBJ2-1	CASSAIAGLGNEQFF	TGTGCCAGCAGCGCCATAGCGGGGTTGGGCAATGAGCAGTTCTTC
TRBV6-5	NA	NA	TRBJ2-7	CASSRSVAYEQYF	TGTGCCAGCAGTCGGTCGGTGGCCTACGAGCAGTACTTC
TRBV27	many	NA	TRBJ2-1	CASSPIRDSGRNEQFF	TGTGCCAGCAGTCCGATTCGGGACTCAGGGCGCAATGAGCAGTTCTTC